This T cell receptor beta chain emerged from a study of Ad26.COV2.S vaccination and SARS-CoV-2 variants. General study findings and limits: CD8+ and CD4+ T cells specific for spike reportedly responded with substantial breadth after vaccination. Vaccinated individuals (as opposed to placebo recipients) had higher spike-specific TCR breadth. Possible underestimation of total T cell responses by the TCR breadth and depth analyses was noted.

Produced via immunoSEQ multiplex PCR; TCRdb's table is partial and in-frame only. The sample yields some 270,000 clones, about 83% seen once. Looked up from germline, CDR1 is MNHEY and CDR2 is SMNVEV (reference sequence). The CDR3 runs to 17 residues. The ends lost 2 bases at V and 0 bases at J; junction bases unmatched: 3. This sample's treatment: around 19 received Ad26.COV2.S at low or high dose, single or two shots; about 5 received placebo; per-sample allocation not given. Collection of samples fell on day 63 after the first vaccine or placebo injection. As its vector, the vaccine had Ad26, which expressed Wuhan-strain SARS-CoV-2 spike. Only one count was recorded for this clone. Its antigen is still unknown.

The material sequenced was peripheral blood, taken in a trial of Ad26.COV2.S vaccine versus placebo. The V call is TRBV27, the J call TRBJ2-3; 12 nucleotides agree with TRBD2. This receptor was obtained from a person aged 18 to 59 who received the Ad26.COV2.S COVID-19 vaccine or a placebo. CDR3: CASSLGTSGLSTDTQYF. The CDR3 DNA follows: TGTGCCAGCAGTTTAGGGACTAGCGGGTTAAGCACAGATACGCAGTATTTT.